This T cell receptor (beta chain) appears in the sequencing data of a study of OX40 agonist ivuxolimab in advanced cancers. In the study overall: The dose-escalation cohort was about 80% male, with a mean age of about 58 years, ranging roughly 23 to 79. Prior checkpoint blockade (anti-PD-1, anti-PD-L1 or anti-CTLA-4) was permitted; under 50% had it.

J was trimmed by 6 bases and V by 0 bases; bases with no gene match: 7. The germline CDR1 and CDR2 sequences are MGHRA and YSYEKL. This CDR3 contains 15 residues. Whole-study results and caveats: The mean number of expanded clones was higher in CD8+ T cells than in CD4+. In a subset of nonresponders, normalized T-cell clonal expansion was also low.

Details on this clone: The antigen is unknown.

The assay was immunoSEQ multiplex PCR, and TCRdb's table has in-frame clones only and misses some. The sample holds about 57,000 clones; more than 75% are singletons and the top ten take approximately 0.39%. The genes are TRBV4-1 and TRBJ1-1, with 7 bases lining up with TRBD1. This TCR was sampled from an adult with an advanced solid tumor such as melanoma, head and neck, liver or kidney cancer. The sequencing used CD4+ or CD8+ T cells sorted from blood, collected in a trial of the OX40 agonist ivuxolimab. The CDR3 is CASSQDGGGSPEAFF. Here the CDR3 DNA reads TGCGCCAGCAGCCAAGACGGAGGGGGCAGCCCTGAAGCTTTCTTT.